These 5 T cell receptor beta chains originate from one sample sequenced in a study of lymphopenia after photon versus proton radiotherapy. The table came from immunoSEQ multiplex PCR; TCRdb's copy has only in-frame clones and leaves some out. Counted here are more than 25,000 clones, about four fifths occurring once; the ten biggest clones make up under 4.5%. The sequencing here drew on peripheral blood, taken from a patient treated with photon-based radiotherapy. The receptor source for this set is a woman aged 50 to 60 with pancreatic cancer.

J is TRBJ2-3 and V is TRBV9; 9 nucleotides agree with TRBD2. V gave up 0 bases and J gave up 4 bases; unmatched junction bases: 0. This CDR3 comprises 14 residues. From germline, CDR1 is SGDLS and CDR2 YYNGEE. DNA for the CDR3: TGTGCCAGCAGCGTAGTAGCGGGAGCAGATACGCAGTATTTT. Translating it yields CASSVVAGADTQYF.

The chain has TRBV29-1 and TRBJ2-7; the D gene is possibly TRBD1 (6 bases). The V end lost 7 bases, the J end lost 3 bases, and 10 bases lay between the germline ends. CDR3 length equals 11 residues. Germline V lookup: CDR1 SQVTM, CDR2 ANQGSEA. The CDR3 spells CSGGQYYEQYF. The CDR3 nucleotides are TGCAGCGGCGGACAGTACTACGAGCAGTACTTC.

V usage is TRBV28 and J usage is TRBJ2-7, with TRBD1 matching 8 bases. V shed 2 bases, J shed 7 bases, and the junction held 4 bases outside the gene matches. The germline V gene has CDR1 MDHEN and CDR2 SYDVKM. CDR3 size: 13 residues. In DNA, the CDR3 is TGTGCCAGCAGTTTACCGGGACAGGCAGAGCAGTACTTC. Translating gives CASSLPGQAEQYF.

This chain links TRBV5-1 with TRBJ2-5, with D perhaps given as TRBD1 or TRBD2 (5 bases each). This CDR3 is built from 14 residues. V shed 4 bases and J shed 6 bases, with 16 bases lying between them. Looked up from germline, CDR1 is SGHRS and CDR2 is YFSETQ. Here the CDR3 reads CASSPGPESQTQYF. In DNA form, the CDR3 reads TGCGCCAGCAGCCCGGGACCCGAAAGCCAGACCCAGTACTTC.

The rearrangement joins TRBV19 to TRBJ2-7; D ambiguous. The CDR3 sequence is 13 residues long. Trimming took 4 bases from V and 7 from J, leaving 14 bases between them. The germline CDR1 and CDR2 sequences are LNHDA and SQIVND (reference sequence). The CDR3 spells CASSTSVGWEQYF. CDR3 bases: TGTGCCAGTAGTACTTCGGTGGGGTGGGAGCAGTACTTC.